These T cell receptor beta chains were read from a single sample in a study of shared clonotypes between healthy human individuals. Repertoires were generated with immunoSEQ multiplex PCR, while TCRdb's copy carries only in-frame clones and drops some. The table includes 500,000 to 700,000 clones, roughly 95% detected once. Sequences were obtained from naive CD8+ T cells sorted from blood. These receptor sequences come from a woman in her 30s in good health. Each CDR3 is given with its conserved first and last residue.

j_call: TRBJ2-1
v_call: TRBV21-1
cdr3_aa: CASCGGESYNEQFF

j_call: TRBJ2-7
v_call: TRBV7-2
cdr3_aa: CASSFDSLKPYEQYF

j_call: TRBJ1-1
v_call: TRBV2
cdr3_aa: CASMTGVNTEAFF

j_call: NA
v_call: TRBV27
cdr3_aa: CASSMTRGVLRGAYEQYF

j_call: TRBJ1-1
v_call: TRBV13
cdr3_aa: CASSLEGSNTEAFF

j_call: TRBJ2-7
v_call: TRBV27
cdr3_aa: CASSLGGEQYF

j_call: TRBJ2-2
v_call: TRBV7-6
cdr3_aa: CASSNLAGGNGELFF

j_call: TRBJ2-3
v_call: TRBV9
cdr3_aa: CASRGTGGADTQYF

j_call: TRBJ2-7
v_call: TRBV5-5
cdr3_aa: CASSLGHRYEQYF

j_call: TRBJ2-7
v_call: TRBV6-6
cdr3_aa: CASSYRDEQYF

j_call: TRBJ1-3
v_call: TRBV30
cdr3_aa: CAWSYDLQGNTIYF

j_call: TRBJ1-1
v_call: TRBV13
cdr3_aa: CASSSQGLNTEAFF

j_call: TRBJ2-1
v_call: TRBV7-9
cdr3_aa: CASSRSGSLYNEQFF

j_call: TRBJ1-5
v_call: TRBV30
cdr3_aa: CAWSWGGINQPQHF

j_call: TRBJ2-3
v_call: TRBV28
cdr3_aa: CASSHDRAGYF

j_call: TRBJ2-7
v_call: TRBV7-3
cdr3_aa: CASSSLYGYEQYF